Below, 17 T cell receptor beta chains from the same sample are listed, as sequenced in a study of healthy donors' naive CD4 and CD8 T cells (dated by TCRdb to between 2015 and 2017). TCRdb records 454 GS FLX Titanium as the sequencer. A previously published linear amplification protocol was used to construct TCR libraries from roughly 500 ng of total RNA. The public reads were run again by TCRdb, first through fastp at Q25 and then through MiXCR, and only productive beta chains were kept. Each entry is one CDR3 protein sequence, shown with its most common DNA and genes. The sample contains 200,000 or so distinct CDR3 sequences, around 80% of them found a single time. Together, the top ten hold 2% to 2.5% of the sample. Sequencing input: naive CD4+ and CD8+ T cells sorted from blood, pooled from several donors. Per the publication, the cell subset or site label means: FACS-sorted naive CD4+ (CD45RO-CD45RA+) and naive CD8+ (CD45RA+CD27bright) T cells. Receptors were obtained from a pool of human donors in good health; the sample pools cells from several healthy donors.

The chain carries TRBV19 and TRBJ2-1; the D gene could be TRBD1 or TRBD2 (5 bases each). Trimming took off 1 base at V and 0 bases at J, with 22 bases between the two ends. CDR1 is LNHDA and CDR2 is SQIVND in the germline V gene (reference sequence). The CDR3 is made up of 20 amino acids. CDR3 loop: CASSIGWDPSLSSSYNEQFF. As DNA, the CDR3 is TGTGCCAGTAGTATAGGCTGGGACCCTTCTCTTTCAAGCTCCTACAATGAGCAGTTCTTC.

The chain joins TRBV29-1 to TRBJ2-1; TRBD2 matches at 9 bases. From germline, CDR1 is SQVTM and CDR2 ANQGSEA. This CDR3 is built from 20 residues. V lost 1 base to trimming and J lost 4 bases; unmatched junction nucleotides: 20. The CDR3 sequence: CSVEGVTGGPVAGVYNEQFF. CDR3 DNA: TGCAGCGTTGAAGGCGTTACGGGAGGACCTGTAGCGGGAGTGTACAATGAGCAGTTCTTC.

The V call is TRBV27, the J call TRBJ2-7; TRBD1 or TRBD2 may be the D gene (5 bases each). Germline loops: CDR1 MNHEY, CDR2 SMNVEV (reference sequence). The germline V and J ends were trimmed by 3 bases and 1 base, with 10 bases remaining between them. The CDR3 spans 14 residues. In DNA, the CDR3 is TGTGCCAGCAGTTTCCGGGACGGTTCCTACGAGCAGTACTTC. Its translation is CASSFRDGSYEQYF.

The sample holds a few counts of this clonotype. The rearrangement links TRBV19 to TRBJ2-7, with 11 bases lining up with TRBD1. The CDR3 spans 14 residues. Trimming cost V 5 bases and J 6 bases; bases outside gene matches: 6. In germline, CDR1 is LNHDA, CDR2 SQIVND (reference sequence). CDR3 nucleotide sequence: TGTGCCAGTAGTGCGGGACAGGGGGTTTTCGAGCAGTACTTC. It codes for CASSAGQGVFEQYF. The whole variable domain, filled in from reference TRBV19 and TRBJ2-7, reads DGGITQSPKYLFRKEGQNVTLSCEQNLNHDAMYWYRQDPGQGLRLIYYSQIVNDFQKGDIAEGYSVSREKKESFPLTVTSAQKNPTAFYLCASSAGQGVFEQYFGPGTRLTVT.

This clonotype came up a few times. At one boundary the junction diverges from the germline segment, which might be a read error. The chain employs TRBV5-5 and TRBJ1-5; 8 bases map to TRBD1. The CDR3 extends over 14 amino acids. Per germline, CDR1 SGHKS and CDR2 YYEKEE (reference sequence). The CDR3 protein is CASSLDRVGQPQHF. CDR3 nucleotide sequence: TGTGCCAGCAGTTTGGACAGGGTGGGACAGCCCCAGCATTTT. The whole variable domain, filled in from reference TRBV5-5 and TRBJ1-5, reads DAGVTQSPTHLIKTRGQQVTLRCSPISGHKSVSWYQQVLGQGPQFIFQYYEKEERGRGNFPDRFSARQFPNYSSELNVNALLLGDSALYLCASSLDRVGQPQHFGDGTRLSIL.

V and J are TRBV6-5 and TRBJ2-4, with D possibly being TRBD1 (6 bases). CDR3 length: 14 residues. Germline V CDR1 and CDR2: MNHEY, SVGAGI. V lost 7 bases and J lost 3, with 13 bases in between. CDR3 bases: TGTGCCAGCAAACAGGGTGTGATCAAAAACATTCAGTACTTC. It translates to CASKQGVIKNIQYF.

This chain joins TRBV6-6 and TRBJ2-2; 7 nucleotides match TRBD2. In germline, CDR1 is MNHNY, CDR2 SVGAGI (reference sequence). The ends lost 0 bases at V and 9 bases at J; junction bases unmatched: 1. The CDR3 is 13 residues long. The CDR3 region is CASSYSRERELFF. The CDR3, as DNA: TGTGCCAGCAGTTACTCGCGGGAGCGGGAGCTGTTTTTT.

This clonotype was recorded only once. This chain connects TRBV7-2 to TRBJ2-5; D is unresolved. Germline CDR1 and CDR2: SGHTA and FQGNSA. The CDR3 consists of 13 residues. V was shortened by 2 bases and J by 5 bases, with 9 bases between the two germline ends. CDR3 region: CASSLWLGETQYF. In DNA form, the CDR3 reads TGTGCCAGCAGCTTATGGCTAGGGGAGACCCAGTACTTC.

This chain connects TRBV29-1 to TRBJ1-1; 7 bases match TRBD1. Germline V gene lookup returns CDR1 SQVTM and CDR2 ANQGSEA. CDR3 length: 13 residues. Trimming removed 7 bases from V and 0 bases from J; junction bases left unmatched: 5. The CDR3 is CSATDRMNTEAFF. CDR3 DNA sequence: TGCAGCGCTACGGACAGGATGAACACTGAAGCTTTCTTT.

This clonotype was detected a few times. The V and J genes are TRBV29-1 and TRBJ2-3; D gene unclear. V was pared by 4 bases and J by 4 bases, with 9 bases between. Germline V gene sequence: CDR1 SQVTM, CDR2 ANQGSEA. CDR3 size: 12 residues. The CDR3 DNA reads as TGCAGCGTTGTACCTACCGCAGATACGCAGTATTTT. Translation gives CSVVPTADTQYF.

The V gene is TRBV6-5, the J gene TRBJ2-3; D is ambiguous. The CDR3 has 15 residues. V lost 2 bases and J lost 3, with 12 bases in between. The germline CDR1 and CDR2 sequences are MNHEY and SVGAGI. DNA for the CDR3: TGTGCCAGCAGTTACCTAGATAGAGGAACAGATACGCAGTATTTT. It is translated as CASSYLDRGTDTQYF.

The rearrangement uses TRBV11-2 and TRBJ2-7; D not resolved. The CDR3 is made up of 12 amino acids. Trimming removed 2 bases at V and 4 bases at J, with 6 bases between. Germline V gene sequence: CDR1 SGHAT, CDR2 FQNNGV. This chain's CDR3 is CASSLLMYEQYF. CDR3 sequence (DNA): TGTGCCAGCAGCTTATTGATGTACGAGCAGTACTTC.

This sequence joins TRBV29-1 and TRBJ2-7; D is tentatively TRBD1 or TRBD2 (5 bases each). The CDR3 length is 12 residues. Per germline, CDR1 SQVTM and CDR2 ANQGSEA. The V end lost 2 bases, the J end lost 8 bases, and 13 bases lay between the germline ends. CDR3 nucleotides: TGCAGCGTTGAAATATGGCAGGGACAGCAGTACTTC. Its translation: CSVEIWQGQQYF.

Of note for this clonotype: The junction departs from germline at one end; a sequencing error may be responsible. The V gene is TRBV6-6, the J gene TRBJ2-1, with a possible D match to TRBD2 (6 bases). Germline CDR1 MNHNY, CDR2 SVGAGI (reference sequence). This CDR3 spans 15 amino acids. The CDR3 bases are TGTGCCAACAGTCTCAACGGGAGCTCCTACAATGAGCAGTTCTTC. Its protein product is CANSLNGSSYNEQFF.

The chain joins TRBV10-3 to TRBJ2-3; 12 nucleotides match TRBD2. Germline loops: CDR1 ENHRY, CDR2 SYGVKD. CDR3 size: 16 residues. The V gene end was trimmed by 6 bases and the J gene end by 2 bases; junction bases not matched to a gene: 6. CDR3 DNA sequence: TGTGCCATCAGGTCTAGCGGGAGGGCCTCCACAGATACGCAGTATTTT. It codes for CAIRSSGRASTDTQYF.

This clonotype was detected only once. The CDR3 here is CSARDLGLAGVYSYNEQFF. The CDR3 region has the DNA TGCAGTGCTAGAGACCTAGGACTAGCGGGAGTGTACTCCTACAATGAGCAGTTCTTC. V gene TRBV20-1 combines with J gene TRBJ2-1; the match to TRBD2 covers 13 bases. Per germline, CDR1 DFQATT and CDR2 SNEGSKA (reference sequence). The length of the CDR3 is 19 residues. With 0 bases clipped from V and 0 bases from J, the junction kept 8 bases outside the gene matches.

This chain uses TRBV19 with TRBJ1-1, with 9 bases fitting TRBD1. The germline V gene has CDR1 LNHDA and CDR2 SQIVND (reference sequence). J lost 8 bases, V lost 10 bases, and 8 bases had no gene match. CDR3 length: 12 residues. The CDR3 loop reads CATRGQGPEAFF. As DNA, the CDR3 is TGTGCCACCCGGGGACAGGGCCCAGAAGCTTTCTTT.